The 8 T cell receptor beta chains presented below share a single source sample, sequenced in a study of blood T cell repertoires in COVID-19. Sequencing used immunoSEQ multiplex PCR; TCRdb keeps in-frame clones, though not all of them. This table has 330,000 or so clones, roughly 89% appearing once. Input material: peripheral blood. All receptors derive from a man younger than 40 with COVID-19, enrolled during active disease.

J is TRBJ2-7 and V is TRBV30; 10 bases fit TRBD1. V lost 4 bases and J lost 2; bases outside the gene matches: 2. Germline values: CDR1 GTSNPN, CDR2 SVGIG (reference sequence). The CDR3 contains 13 residues. CDR3 sequence (DNA): TGTGCCTGGACCGACAGGGGGCCCTACGAGCAGTACTTC. Its translation: CAWTDRGPYEQYF.

The J gene is TRBJ2-7, the V gene TRBV28; 7 bases are a match to TRBD2. The CDR3 has 16 amino acids. Germline assignment: CDR1 MDHEN and CDR2 SYDVKM. V lost 1 base and J lost 4; bases outside the gene matches: 10. The DNA for the CDR3 is TGTGCCAGCAGTTTATTCCCAGCGGGGAATGATTACGAGCAGTACTTC. Translated, it gives CASSLFPAGNDYEQYF. Full variable domain (rest looked up from reference TRBV28 and TRBJ2-7): DVKVTQSSRYLVKRTGEKVFLECVQDMDHENMFWYRQDPGLGLRLIYFSYDVKMKEKGDIPEGYSVSREKKERFSLILESASTNQTSMYLCASSLFPAGNDYEQYFGPGTRLTVT.

This clone was recorded once. The chain uses TRBV10-3 and TRBJ2-3; D is perhaps TRBD2 (5 bases). CDR1 is ENHRY and CDR2 is SYGVKD in the germline V gene. The CDR3 has 16 residues. The V and J ends lost 0 bases and 1 base respectively, with 11 bases between them. As DNA, the CDR3 is TGTGCCATCAGTGAGTCCCGGGGTTTCGGCACAGATACGCAGTATTTT. It translates to CAISESRGFGTDTQYF.

The chain links TRBV24-1 to TRBJ1-2; a possible D gene is TRBD1 (5 bases). The germline V and J ends were trimmed by 4 bases and 9 bases, with 14 bases remaining between them. Germline CDR1 KGHDR, CDR2 SFDVKD. There are 13 residues in the CDR3. The CDR3 sequence: CATSEGLLGRYTF. Written as DNA, the CDR3 is TGTGCCACCAGTGAGGGGCTGTTGGGCCGCTACACCTTC.

The genes are TRBV6-5 and TRBJ2-3; 9 bases agree with TRBD1. The CDR3 sequence is 14 residues long. Unmatched junction bases numbered 9, after V lost 6 bases and J lost 8 bases. In germline, CDR1 is MNHEY, CDR2 SVGAGI. For the CDR3, the DNA is TGTGCCAGCAGGTCGGGACAGGGCAAGGTTACGCAGTATTTT. Translated, it gives CASRSGQGKVTQYF.

The chain couples TRBV5-8 to TRBJ2-1; 8 nucleotides align to TRBD1. CDR1 is SGHTS and CDR2 is YDEGEE in the germline V gene. This CDR3 has 20 residues. Trimming at V came to 5 bases and at J to 6 bases, leaving 25 bases not matched to a gene. CDR3 bases: TGTGCCAGCAGATTCACCCTCCGGGACAGGTTGTCCGAGACCCGCAATGAGCAGTTCTTC. Its translation is CASRFTLRDRLSETRNEQFF.

The chain joins TRBV29-1 to TRBJ1-2; TRBD1 is a possible D gene (6 bases). With 6 bases removed from V and 0 bases from J, the gap between germline ends came to 14 bases. The CDR3 is 14 amino acids. Germline V lookup: CDR1 SQVTM, CDR2 ANQGSEA. The CDR3 DNA is TGCAGCGTCCACCGGGACACTTCTAACTATGGCTACACCTTC. This translates into CSVHRDTSNYGYTF.

V is TRBV7-2 and J is TRBJ1-3, with D unclear. Trimming stripped 5 bases from V and 2 bases from J, with 16 bases between. Germline assignment: CDR1 SGHTA and CDR2 FQGNSA. The CDR3 has 16 residues. The CDR3 protein is CASSPHGPGTGNTIYF. The DNA of the CDR3 is TGTGCCAGCAGCCCCCACGGGCCGGGAACTGGAAACACCATATATTTT.